This is a list of T cell receptor beta chains from one sample in a study of CD8+ T cells in alopecia areata. Using immunoSEQ multiplex PCR, the repertoire was profiled, and TCRdb retains in-frame clones only, with some absent. The sample consists of 250,000 to 300,000 clones, roughly 64% of them appearing once. The specimen was CD4+ T cells sorted from blood, collected at week 24, from a patient treated with tofacitinib. The receptors stem from a human donor with alopecia areata. CDR3s include the opening cysteine and the closing phenylalanine or tryptophan. A D gene is named only where the DNA matches it firmly. Size values are once, few and many counts, or a class for expanded clones, and some rows have none.

d_call: -
j_call: TRBJ2-7
clone_size: -
v_call: TRBV5-1
cdr3_aa: CASSSGATTSYEQYF
cdr3_nt: TGCGCCAGCAGCTCGGGGGCCACAACCTCCTACGAGCAGTACTTC

d_call: -
j_call: TRBJ2-1
clone_size: few
v_call: TRBV2
cdr3_aa: CASSETEFGEQFF
cdr3_nt: TGTGCCAGCAGTGAAACGGAATTCGGTGAGCAGTTCTTC

d_call: -
j_call: TRBJ2-5
clone_size: -
v_call: TRBV5-1
cdr3_aa: CASSLLGNDQETQYF
cdr3_nt: TGCGCCAGCAGCTTGCTCGGAAACGACCAAGAGACCCAGTACTTC

d_call: -
j_call: TRBJ1-2
clone_size: -
v_call: TRBV25-1
cdr3_aa: CASSESWSNGYTF
cdr3_nt: TGTGCCAGCAGTGAATCCTGGTCGAATGGCTACACCTTC

d_call: TRBD1
j_call: TRBJ1-6
clone_size: few
v_call: TRBV14
cdr3_aa: CASSYGQGTVSPLHF
cdr3_nt: TGTGCCAGCAGCTACGGACAGGGAACGGTATCACCCCTCCACTTT

d_call: TRBD2
j_call: TRBJ2-5
clone_size: -
v_call: TRBV5-4
cdr3_aa: CASSFPFSGGLQETQYF
cdr3_nt: TGTGCCAGCAGCTTTCCCTTCAGCGGGGGGCTCCAAGAGACCCAGTACTTC

d_call: -
j_call: TRBJ1-2
clone_size: -
v_call: TRBV29-1
cdr3_aa: CSVWRAADYGYTF
cdr3_nt: TGCAGCGTTTGGAGGGCAGCGGACTATGGCTACACCTTC

d_call: -
j_call: TRBJ1-1
clone_size: few
v_call: TRBV20-1
cdr3_aa: CSAREGTEAFF
cdr3_nt: TGCAGTGCTAGAGAGGGCACTGAAGCTTTCTTT

d_call: TRBD1
j_call: TRBJ2-3
clone_size: -
v_call: TRBV29-1
cdr3_aa: CSVVGTGVSTDTQYF
cdr3_nt: TGCAGCGTTGTAGGGACAGGGGTTAGCACAGATACGCAGTATTTT

d_call: TRBD1
j_call: TRBJ1-4
clone_size: -
v_call: TRBV30
cdr3_aa: CACPGQGDLKLFF
cdr3_nt: TGTGCCTGCCCCGGACAGGGGGACCTAAAACTGTTTTTT

d_call: -
j_call: TRBJ2-5
clone_size: -
v_call: TRBV4-1
cdr3_aa: CASSLGTAKETQYF
cdr3_nt: TGCGCCAGCAGCCTCGGGACGGCTAAAGAGACCCAGTACTTC

d_call: TRBD1
j_call: TRBJ2-3
clone_size: -
v_call: TRBV30
cdr3_aa: CAWSGTGSADTQYF
cdr3_nt: TGTGCCTGGAGTGGGACAGGGAGTGCAGATACGCAGTATTTT

d_call: TRBD2
j_call: TRBJ2-4
clone_size: few
v_call: TRBV14
cdr3_aa: CASSQGTGGGSIQYF
cdr3_nt: TGTGCCAGCAGCCAAGGGACCGGCGGGGGGTCCATTCAGTACTTC

d_call: TRBD2
j_call: TRBJ2-6
clone_size: -
v_call: TRBV5-4
cdr3_aa: CASSFLAGPSGANVLTF
cdr3_nt: TGTGCCAGCAGCTTTCTAGCGGGGCCCTCTGGGGCCAACGTCCTGACTTTC

d_call: TRBD2
j_call: TRBJ2-5
clone_size: -
v_call: TRBV13
cdr3_aa: CASSLWEGETQYF
cdr3_nt: TGTGCCAGCAGCTTATGGGAGGGGGAGACCCAGTACTTC

d_call: -
j_call: TRBJ1-5
clone_size: -
v_call: TRBV5-1
cdr3_aa: CASRPGAESNQPQHF
cdr3_nt: TGCGCCAGCAGACCGGGTGCCGAGAGCAATCAGCCCCAGCATTTT

d_call: TRBD1
j_call: TRBJ1-1
clone_size: -
v_call: TRBV29-1
cdr3_aa: CSVTTGGTEAFF
cdr3_nt: TGCAGCGTTACGACAGGGGGGACTGAAGCTTTCTTT

d_call: TRBD2
j_call: TRBJ2-2
clone_size: few
v_call: TRBV6-4
cdr3_aa: CASSEQRGPGELFF
cdr3_nt: TGTGCCAGCAGTGAGCAGCGGGGCCCCGGGGAGCTGTTTTTT

d_call: -
j_call: TRBJ1-1
clone_size: -
v_call: TRBV23-1
cdr3_aa: CASSHRRSETVNTEAFF
cdr3_nt: TGCGCCAGCAGTCACCGCAGGAGTGAAACAGTGAACACTGAAGCTTTCTTT

d_call: -
j_call: TRBJ1-2
clone_size: -
v_call: TRBV6-5
cdr3_aa: CASSDYLGYTF
cdr3_nt: TGTGCCAGCAGTGATTATCTCGGCTACACCTTC

d_call: -
j_call: TRBJ2-7
clone_size: -
v_call: TRBV30
cdr3_aa: CAWSVKGVGEQYF
cdr3_nt: TGTGCCTGGAGTGTAAAGGGAGTAGGCGAGCAGTACTTC

d_call: -
j_call: TRBJ1-2
clone_size: -
v_call: TRBV5-1
cdr3_aa: CASSGTTKSYGYTF
cdr3_nt: TGCGCCAGCAGCGGTACCACCAAGAGCTATGGCTACACCTTC

d_call: -
j_call: TRBJ2-1
clone_size: few
v_call: TRBV7-9
cdr3_aa: CASSLKVVVGQFF
cdr3_nt: TGTGCCAGCAGCTTAAAAGTCGTAGTAGGGCAGTTCTTC

d_call: TRBD1
j_call: TRBJ1-2
clone_size: -
v_call: TRBV4-1
cdr3_aa: CASSLPPPGQGYGYTF
cdr3_nt: TGCGCCAGCAGCCTCCCTCCACCAGGACAGGGCTATGGCTACACCTTC

d_call: TRBD1
j_call: TRBJ2-3
clone_size: few
v_call: TRBV7-9
cdr3_aa: CASSPRELTGGTDTQYF
cdr3_nt: TGTGCCAGCAGCCCGAGAGAGCTCACAGGGGGCACAGATACGCAGTATTTT

d_call: TRBD2
j_call: TRBJ2-1
clone_size: -
v_call: TRBV7-8
cdr3_aa: CASSRSGGAYNEQFF
cdr3_nt: TGTGCCAGCAGCCGTAGCGGGGGGGCCTACAATGAGCAGTTCTTC

d_call: TRBD1
j_call: TRBJ2-5
clone_size: -
v_call: TRBV29-1
cdr3_aa: CSVDRGRETQYF
cdr3_nt: TGCAGCGTAGACAGGGGGAGAGAGACCCAGTACTTC

d_call: TRBD1
j_call: TRBJ2-7
clone_size: -
v_call: TRBV6-5
cdr3_aa: CASSYSRGQGKNEQYF
cdr3_nt: TGTGCCAGCAGTTACTCTAGAGGACAGGGGAAGAACGAGCAGTACTTC

d_call: -
j_call: TRBJ2-3
clone_size: -
v_call: TRBV5-5
cdr3_aa: CASSLESRGSTDTQYF
cdr3_nt: TGTGCCAGCAGCTTAGAGAGCCGGGGGAGCACAGATACGCAGTATTTT

d_call: -
j_call: TRBJ1-1
clone_size: few
v_call: TRBV30
cdr3_aa: CAWDRGNTEAFF
cdr3_nt: TGTGCCTGGGACAGAGGGAACACTGAAGCTTTCTTT

d_call: TRBD1
j_call: TRBJ1-5
clone_size: -
v_call: TRBV4-1
cdr3_aa: CASSQEYRGPANNQPQHF
cdr3_nt: TGCGCCAGCAGCCAAGAATACAGGGGGCCGGCTAACAATCAGCCCCAGCATTTT

d_call: -
j_call: TRBJ1-2
clone_size: -
v_call: TRBV29-1
cdr3_aa: CSVPPHPRQAYGYTF
cdr3_nt: TGCAGCGTTCCCCCCCATCCAAGACAGGCCTATGGCTACACCTTC

d_call: -
j_call: TRBJ2-7
clone_size: -
v_call: TRBV7-9
cdr3_aa: CASSSGVSAYYEQYF
cdr3_nt: TGTGCCAGCAGCTCTGGGGTGTCGGCCTACTACGAGCAGTACTTC

d_call: TRBD1
j_call: TRBJ2-7
clone_size: few
v_call: TRBV29-1
cdr3_aa: CSAGDRSYEQYF
cdr3_nt: TGCAGCGCCGGGGACAGATCCTACGAGCAGTACTTC

d_call: TRBD2
j_call: TRBJ2-3
clone_size: -
v_call: TRBV6-5
cdr3_aa: CASGEGTQYF
cdr3_nt: TGTGCCAGCGGGGAGGGTACGCAGTATTTT

d_call: -
j_call: TRBJ2-5
clone_size: -
v_call: TRBV5-1
cdr3_aa: CASSWVQGSQETQYF
cdr3_nt: TGCGCCAGCAGCTGGGTACAGGGTTCCCAAGAGACCCAGTACTTC

d_call: -
j_call: TRBJ2-3
clone_size: few
v_call: TRBV25-1
cdr3_aa: CATWTVSNTQYF
cdr3_nt: TGTGCCACGTGGACCGTCAGTAATACGCAGTATTTT

d_call: -
j_call: TRBJ2-5
clone_size: -
v_call: TRBV7-9
cdr3_aa: CASSLKGTGNRRETQYF
cdr3_nt: TGTGCCAGCAGCTTAAAGGGGACCGGGAATCGCCGGGAGACCCAGTACTTC

d_call: -
j_call: TRBJ1-1
clone_size: -
v_call: TRBV28
cdr3_aa: CASSQSPGTEAFF
cdr3_nt: TGTGCCAGCAGTCAAAGTCCGGGCACTGAAGCTTTCTTT

d_call: -
j_call: TRBJ2-5
clone_size: few
v_call: TRBV28
cdr3_aa: CASSHPVTQETQYF
cdr3_nt: TGTGCCAGCAGTCACCCCGTGACCCAAGAGACCCAGTACTTC

d_call: TRBD2
j_call: TRBJ2-3
clone_size: -
v_call: TRBV7-2
cdr3_aa: CASTRTSGGGGDTQYF
cdr3_nt: TGTGCCAGCACCCGGACTAGCGGGGGCGGAGGGGATACGCAGTATTTT

d_call: TRBD1
j_call: TRBJ1-2
clone_size: few
v_call: TRBV2
cdr3_aa: CASSTSPTGYGYTF
cdr3_nt: TGTGCCAGCAGTACCTCCCCGACAGGGTACGGCTACACCTTC

d_call: TRBD1
j_call: TRBJ2-1
clone_size: -
v_call: TRBV29-1
cdr3_aa: CSVDRTGQFF
cdr3_nt: TGCAGCGTTGATCGGACAGGGCAGTTCTTC

d_call: -
j_call: TRBJ2-3
clone_size: once
v_call: TRBV29-1
cdr3_aa: CSVESGDTQYF
cdr3_nt: TGCAGCGTTGAATCAGGAGATACGCAGTATTTT

d_call: -
j_call: TRBJ2-7
clone_size: -
v_call: TRBV7-2
cdr3_aa: CASSGKPKGSYEQYF
cdr3_nt: TGTGCCAGCAGCGGTAAGCCCAAAGGGTCCTACGAGCAGTACTTC

d_call: -
j_call: TRBJ2-7
clone_size: -
v_call: TRBV30
cdr3_aa: CAWSVRSDYEQYF
cdr3_nt: TGTGCCTGGAGTGTACGATCCGACTACGAGCAGTACTTC

d_call: -
j_call: TRBJ2-4
clone_size: few
v_call: TRBV2
cdr3_aa: CASSEAGVTAHIQYF
cdr3_nt: TGTGCCAGCAGTGAAGCGGGGGTCACCGCACACATTCAGTACTTC

d_call: -
j_call: TRBJ2-3
clone_size: -
v_call: TRBV10-3
cdr3_aa: CAISEGEDTQYF
cdr3_nt: TGTGCCATCAGTGAGGGGGAGGATACGCAGTATTTT

d_call: TRBD1
j_call: TRBJ2-7
clone_size: -
v_call: TRBV30
cdr3_aa: CAWSVLGQGAGEQYF
cdr3_nt: TGTGCCTGGAGTGTACTAGGACAGGGGGCGGGCGAGCAGTACTTC

d_call: -
j_call: TRBJ2-7
clone_size: few
v_call: TRBV27
cdr3_aa: CASSLSRLYYEQYF
cdr3_nt: TGTGCCAGCAGTTTGTCCCGCTTATACTACGAGCAGTACTTC

d_call: -
j_call: TRBJ1-1
clone_size: few
v_call: TRBV7-2
cdr3_aa: CASSLAAGQLAFF
cdr3_nt: TGTGCCAGCAGCTTAGCGGCCGGACAGCTAGCTTTCTTT

d_call: -
j_call: TRBJ1-2
clone_size: -
v_call: TRBV27
cdr3_aa: CASSSSVGYGYTF
cdr3_nt: TGTGCCAGCAGTTCCAGCGTGGGTTATGGCTACACCTTC